Listed below are T cell receptor beta chains from one sample, sequenced in a study of multiple sclerosis patients with progressive multifocal leukoencephalopathy. TCRdb's table, derived via immunoSEQ multiplex PCR, lists solely in-frame clones and lacks some. Of 25,000 to 35,000 clones detected, 80% to 95% appear once; the ten largest clones hold about 1.9%. The sample taken for sequencing was PBMCs. These receptors all come from a man aged 30 to 39 with multiple sclerosis. Each CDR3 is given with its conserved first and last residue. A D gene is named only where the DNA matches it firmly. Rows may omit the clone size; those that give it use once, few, many or a size class.

J: TRBJ2-3; V: TRBV9; D: NA; size: NA; CDR3: CASSTGRNLGGDTQYF; DNA: TGTGCCAGCAGCACAGGACGGAACCTGGGGGGAGATACGCAGTATTTT
J: TRBJ2-3; V: TRBV6-5; D: NA; size: NA; CDR3: CASRRFGSVTDTQYF; DNA: TGTGCCAGCAGAAGGTTTGGCAGCGTCACAGATACGCAGTATTTT
J: TRBJ2-1; V: TRBV5-1; D: TRBD1; size: NA; CDR3: CASSPLRGIGNEQFF; DNA: TGCGCCAGCAGCCCACTCAGGGGGATAGGCAATGAGCAGTTCTTC
J: TRBJ2-2; V: TRBV9; D: TRBD1; size: once; CDR3: CASSDRGSGELFF; DNA: TGTGCCAGCAGCGACAGGGGTAGCGGGGAGCTGTTTTTT
J: TRBJ2-7; V: TRBV27; D: TRBD2; size: NA; CDR3: CASSFESSGYEQYF; DNA: TGTGCCAGCAGTTTTGAGTCTAGCGGCTACGAGCAGTACTTC
J: TRBJ1-2; V: TRBV7-9; D: TRBD1; size: NA; CDR3: CASSQGQINYGYTF; DNA: TGTGCCAGCAGCCAGGGACAGATCAACTATGGCTACACCTTC
J: TRBJ1-1; V: TRBV15; D: NA; size: NA; CDR3: CATSRDQRSTEAFF; DNA: TGTGCCACCAGCAGAGATCAACGTAGCACTGAAGCTTTCTTT
J: TRBJ1-1; V: TRBV5-6; D: TRBD1; size: once; CDR3: CASSLQGHTEAFF; DNA: TGTGCCAGCAGCTTACAGGGGCACACTGAAGCTTTCTTT
J: TRBJ2-7; V: TRBV15; D: NA; size: NA; CDR3: CATSRARDLDEQYF; DNA: TGTGCCACCAGCAGGGCCCGCGACTTGGACGAGCAGTACTTC
J: TRBJ1-2; V: TRBV10-3; D: TRBD1; size: once; CDR3: CAITGQGQGDGYTF; DNA: TGTGCCATCACCGGACAGGGACAAGGAGACGGCTACACCTTC
J: TRBJ2-2; V: TRBV30; D: NA; size: NA; CDR3: CAWSQGSGELFF; DNA: TGTGCCTGGAGTCAGGGTTCCGGGGAGCTGTTTTTT
J: TRBJ2-2; V: TRBV4-1; D: TRBD2; size: NA; CDR3: CASSQLSGVATGELFF; DNA: TGCGCCAGCAGCCAACTTAGCGGGGTGGCCACCGGGGAGCTGTTTTTT
J: TRBJ1-2; V: TRBV7-2; D: NA; size: NA; CDR3: CASSFPPLGGATNYGYTF; DNA: TGTGCCAGCAGCTTCCCTCCGTTAGGGGGGGCGACGAACTATGGCTACACCTTC
J: TRBJ2-1; V: TRBV5-5; D: NA; size: NA; CDR3: CASSPPQENNEQFF; DNA: TGTGCCAGCAGCCCCCCTCAGGAGAACAATGAGCAGTTCTTC
J: TRBJ2-1; V: TRBV29-1; D: TRBD1; size: NA; CDR3: CSAPGQGIYNEQFF; DNA: TGCAGCGCCCCGGGACAGGGGATTTACAATGAGCAGTTCTTC
J: TRBJ2-2; V: TRBV10-3; D: TRBD2; size: NA; CDR3: CAIRPWTSGNTGELFF; DNA: TGTGCCATCAGGCCTTGGACTAGCGGGAACACCGGGGAGCTGTTTTTT
J: TRBJ1-3; V: TRBV4-3; D: NA; size: few; CDR3: CASSQDRGRSGNTIYF; DNA: TGCGCCAGCAGCCAAGATCGGGGACGGTCTGGAAACACCATATATTTT
J: TRBJ1-2; V: TRBV7-2; D: NA; size: once; CDR3: CASSLDGGNYGYTF; DNA: TGTGCCAGCAGCTTAGACGGAGGGAACTATGGCTACACCTTC
J: TRBJ1-1; V: TRBV10-3; D: NA; size: NA; CDR3: CAISPQGKTEAFF; DNA: TGTGCCATCAGTCCCCAGGGAAAAACTGAAGCTTTCTTT
J: TRBJ2-5; V: TRBV27; D: NA; size: NA; CDR3: CASSLSIPQETQYF; DNA: TGTGCCAGCAGTTTATCGATACCGCAAGAGACCCAGTACTTC
J: TRBJ1-2; V: TRBV19; D: TRBD1; size: NA; CDR3: CASIRDRGQEGYTF; DNA: TGTGCCAGCATCCGGGACAGGGGGCAGGAAGGCTACACCTTC
J: TRBJ1-3; V: TRBV6-5; D: NA; size: NA; CDR3: CASSYGGVGNTIYF; DNA: TGTGCCAGCAGTTACGGGGGGGTCGGAAACACCATATATTTT